This T cell receptor (beta chain) was retrieved from a study of T cell repertoires in cytomegalovirus infection. At the level of the study: Public signatures in TCR beta pointed to CMV infection and matching HLA type.

TCRdb passed the reads through MiXCR, listing each CDR3 protein once. The repertoire consists of about 570,000 distinct CDR3 sequences, with 40% occurring once and the leading ten covering about 48%. To note about this clonotype: Its antigen is undetermined.

The sample was cultured PBMCs, taken from culture after CMV antigen stimulation. The source of this sequence is a human donor in good health (CMV status not recorded). Some clones in this sample may be carry-over from other donors' samples.

In DNA form, the CDR3 reads TGTGCCTGGAGTGGGGGGAGTCTGGACAATGAGCAGTTCTTC. Protein sequence: CAWSGGSLDNEQFF. The V call is TRBV30, the J call TRBJ2-1; D possibly uses TRBD1 or TRBD2 (5 bases each). The CDR3 runs to 14 residues. V was clipped by 1 base and J by 5 bases, with 12 bases between them. Germline V gene lookup returns CDR1 GTSNPN and CDR2 SVGIG (reference sequence).